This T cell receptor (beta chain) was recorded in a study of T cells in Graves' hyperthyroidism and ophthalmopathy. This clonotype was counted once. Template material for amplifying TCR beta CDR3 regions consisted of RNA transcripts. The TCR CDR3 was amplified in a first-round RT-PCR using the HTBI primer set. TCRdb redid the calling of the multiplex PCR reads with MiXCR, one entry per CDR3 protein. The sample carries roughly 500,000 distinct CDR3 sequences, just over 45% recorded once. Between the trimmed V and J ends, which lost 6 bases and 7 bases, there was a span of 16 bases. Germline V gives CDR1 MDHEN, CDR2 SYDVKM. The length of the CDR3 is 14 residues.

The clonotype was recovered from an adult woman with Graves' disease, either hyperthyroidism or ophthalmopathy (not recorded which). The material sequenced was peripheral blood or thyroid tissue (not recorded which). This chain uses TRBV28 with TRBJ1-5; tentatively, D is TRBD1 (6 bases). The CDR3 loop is CASSNRASWQPQHF. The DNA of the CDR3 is TGTGCCAGCAGCAACAGGGCGTCGTGGCAGCCCCAGCATTTT.